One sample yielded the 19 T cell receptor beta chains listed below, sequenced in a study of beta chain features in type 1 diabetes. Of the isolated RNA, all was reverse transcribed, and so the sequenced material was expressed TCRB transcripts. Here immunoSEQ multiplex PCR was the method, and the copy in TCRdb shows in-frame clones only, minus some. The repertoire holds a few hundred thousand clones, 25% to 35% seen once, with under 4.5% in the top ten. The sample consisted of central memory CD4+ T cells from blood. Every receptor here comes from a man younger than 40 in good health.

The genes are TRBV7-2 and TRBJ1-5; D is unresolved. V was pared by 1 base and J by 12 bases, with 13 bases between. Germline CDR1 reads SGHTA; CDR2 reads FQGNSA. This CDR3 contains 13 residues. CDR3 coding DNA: TGTGCCAGCAGCTTAGAGGGCGCCGGGGACCAGCATTTT. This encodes CASSLEGAGDQHF.

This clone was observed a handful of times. This CDR3 is CAWTRGPGNTIYF. The CDR3, as DNA: TGTGCCTGGACCAGGGGGCCTGGAAACACCATATATTTT. The chain combines TRBV30 with TRBJ1-3; 8 bases agree with TRBD1. Germline-derived CDR1 and CDR2 are GTSNPN and SVGIG (reference sequence). Trimming took 4 bases from V and 2 from J; bases not matched to a gene: 1. This CDR3 region has 13 residues.

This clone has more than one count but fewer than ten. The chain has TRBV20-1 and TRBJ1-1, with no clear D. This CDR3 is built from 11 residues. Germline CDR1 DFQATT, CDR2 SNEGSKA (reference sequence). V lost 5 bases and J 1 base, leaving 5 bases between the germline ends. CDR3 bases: TGCAGTGCTGCGAAGAACACTGAAGCTTTCTTT. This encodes CSAAKNTEAFF.

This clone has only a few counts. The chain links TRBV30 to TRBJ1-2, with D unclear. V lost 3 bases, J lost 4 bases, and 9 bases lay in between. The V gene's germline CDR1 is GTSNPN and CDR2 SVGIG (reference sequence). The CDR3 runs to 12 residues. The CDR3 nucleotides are TGTGCCTGGAGGTACAGATTCTATGGCTACACCTTC. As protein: CAWRYRFYGYTF.

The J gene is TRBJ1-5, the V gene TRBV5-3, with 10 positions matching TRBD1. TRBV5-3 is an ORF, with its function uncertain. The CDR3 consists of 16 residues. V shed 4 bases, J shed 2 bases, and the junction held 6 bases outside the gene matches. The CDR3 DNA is TGTGCCAGAAGCCACGGACAGGGGGACGGCAATCAGCCCCAGCATTTT. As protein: CARSHGQGDGNQPQHF.

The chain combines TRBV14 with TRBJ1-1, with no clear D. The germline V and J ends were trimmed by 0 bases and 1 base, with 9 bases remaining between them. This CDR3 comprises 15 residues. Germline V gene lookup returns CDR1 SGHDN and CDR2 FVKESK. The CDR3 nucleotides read TGTGCCAGCAGCCAAGATCGGGTCTGGAACACTGAAGCTTTCTTT. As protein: CASSQDRVWNTEAFF.

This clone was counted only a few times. This CDR3 reads CASSLGLAGGIVEQYF. For the CDR3, the DNA is TGTGCCAGCAGCCTGGGACTAGCGGGAGGGATCGTCGAGCAGTACTTC. The rearrangement uses TRBV7-2 and TRBJ2-7, with 16 bases lining up with TRBD2. V was clipped by 5 bases and J by 6 bases; unmatched bases: 7. CDR3 size: 16 residues. Germline lookup yields CDR1 SGHTA and CDR2 FQGNSA.

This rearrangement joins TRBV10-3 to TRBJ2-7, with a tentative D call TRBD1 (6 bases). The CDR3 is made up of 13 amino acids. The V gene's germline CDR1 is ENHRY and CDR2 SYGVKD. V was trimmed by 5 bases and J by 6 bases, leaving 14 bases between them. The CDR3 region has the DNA TGTGCCATCAGTCCCGGGACATCGGCCGAGCAGTACTTC. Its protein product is CAISPGTSAEQYF.

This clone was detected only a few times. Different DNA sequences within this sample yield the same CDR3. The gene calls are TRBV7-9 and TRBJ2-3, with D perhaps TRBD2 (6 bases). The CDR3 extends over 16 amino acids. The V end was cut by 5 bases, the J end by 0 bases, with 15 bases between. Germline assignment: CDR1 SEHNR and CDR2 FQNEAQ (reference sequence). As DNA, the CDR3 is TGTGCCAGCAGCGGGGGTTACGCGGGAAGCACAGATACGCAGTATTTT. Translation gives CASSGGYAGSTDTQYF. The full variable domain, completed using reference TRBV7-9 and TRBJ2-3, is DTGVSQNPRHKITKRGQNVTFRCDPISEHNRLYWYRQTLGQGPEFLTYFQNEAQLEKSRLLSDRFSAERPKGSFSTLEIQRTEQGDSAMYLCASSGGYAGSTDTQYFGPGTRLTVL.

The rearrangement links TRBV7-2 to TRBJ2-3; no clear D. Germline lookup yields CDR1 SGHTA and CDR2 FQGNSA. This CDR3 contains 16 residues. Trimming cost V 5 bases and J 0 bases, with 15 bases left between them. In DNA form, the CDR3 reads TGTGCCAGCAGCGACCGAGACTGGTATAGCACAGATACGCAGTATTTT. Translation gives CASSDRDWYSTDTQYF.

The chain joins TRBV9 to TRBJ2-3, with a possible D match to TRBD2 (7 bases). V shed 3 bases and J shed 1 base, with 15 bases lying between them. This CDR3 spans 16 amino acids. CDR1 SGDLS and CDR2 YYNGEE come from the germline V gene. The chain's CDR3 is CASSARGEGRTDTQYF. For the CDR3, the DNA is TGTGCCAGCAGCGCAAGGGGGGAGGGGCGCACAGATACGCAGTATTTT.

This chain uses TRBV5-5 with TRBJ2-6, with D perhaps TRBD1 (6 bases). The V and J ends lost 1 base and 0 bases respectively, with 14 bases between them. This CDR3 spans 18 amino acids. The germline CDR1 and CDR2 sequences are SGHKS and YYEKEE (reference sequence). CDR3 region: CASSLSPGVISGANVLTF. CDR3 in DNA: TGTGCCAGCAGCTTGTCGCCAGGGGTCATCTCTGGGGCCAACGTCCTGACTTTC.

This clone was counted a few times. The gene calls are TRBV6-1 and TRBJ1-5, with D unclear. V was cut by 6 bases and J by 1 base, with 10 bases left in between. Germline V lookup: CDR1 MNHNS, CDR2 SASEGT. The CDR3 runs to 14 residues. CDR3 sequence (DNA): TGTGCCAGCAGCGCCGGGCCAAGCAATCAGCCCCAGCATTTT. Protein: CASSAGPSNQPQHF.

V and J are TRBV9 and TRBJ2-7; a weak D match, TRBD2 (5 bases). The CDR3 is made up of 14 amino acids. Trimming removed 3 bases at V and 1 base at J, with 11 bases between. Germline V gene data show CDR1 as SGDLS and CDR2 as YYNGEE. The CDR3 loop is CASSARTGSYEQYF. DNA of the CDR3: TGTGCCAGCAGCGCCCGGACTGGTTCCTACGAGCAGTACTTC.

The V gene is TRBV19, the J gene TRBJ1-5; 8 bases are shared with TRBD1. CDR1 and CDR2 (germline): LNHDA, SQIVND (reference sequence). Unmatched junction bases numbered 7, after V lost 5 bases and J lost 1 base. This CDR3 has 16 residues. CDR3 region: CASSVRTGGSNQPQHF. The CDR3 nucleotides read TGTGCCAGTAGTGTACGAACAGGGGGGAGCAATCAGCCCCAGCATTTT.

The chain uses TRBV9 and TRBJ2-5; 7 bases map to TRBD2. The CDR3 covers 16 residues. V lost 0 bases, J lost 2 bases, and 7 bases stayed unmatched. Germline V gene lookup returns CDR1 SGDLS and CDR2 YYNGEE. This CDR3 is CASSVGIASGQETQYF. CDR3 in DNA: TGTGCCAGCAGCGTAGGAATTGCTAGCGGACAAGAGACCCAGTACTTC. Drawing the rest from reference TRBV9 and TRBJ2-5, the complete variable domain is DSGVTQTPKHLITATGQRVTLRCSPRSGDLSVYWYQQSLDQGLQFLIQYYNGEERAKGNILERFSAQQFPDLHSELNLSSLELGDSALYFCASSVGIASGQETQYFGPGTRLLVL.

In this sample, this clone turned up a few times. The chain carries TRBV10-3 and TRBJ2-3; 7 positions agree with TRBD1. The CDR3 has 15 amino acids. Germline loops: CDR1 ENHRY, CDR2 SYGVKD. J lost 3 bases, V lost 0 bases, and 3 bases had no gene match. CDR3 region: CAISESTGTTDTQYF. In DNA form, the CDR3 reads TGTGCCATCAGTGAGTCGACAGGGACGACAGATACGCAGTATTTT.

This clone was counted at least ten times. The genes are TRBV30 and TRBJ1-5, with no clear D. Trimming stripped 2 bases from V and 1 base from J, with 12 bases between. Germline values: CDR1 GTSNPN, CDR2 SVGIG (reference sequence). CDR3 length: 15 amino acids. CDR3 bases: TGTGCCTGGAGTCTGGGCAGTGGAAGCAATCAGCCCCAGCATTTT. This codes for CAWSLGSGSNQPQHF.

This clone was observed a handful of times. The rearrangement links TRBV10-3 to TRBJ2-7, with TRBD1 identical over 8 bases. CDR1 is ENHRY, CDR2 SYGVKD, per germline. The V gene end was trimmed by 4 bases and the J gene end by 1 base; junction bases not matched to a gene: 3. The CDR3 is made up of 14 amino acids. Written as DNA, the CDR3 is TGTGCCATCAGTGGGACAGGGACTTCCTACGAGCAGTACTTC. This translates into CAISGTGTSYEQYF.